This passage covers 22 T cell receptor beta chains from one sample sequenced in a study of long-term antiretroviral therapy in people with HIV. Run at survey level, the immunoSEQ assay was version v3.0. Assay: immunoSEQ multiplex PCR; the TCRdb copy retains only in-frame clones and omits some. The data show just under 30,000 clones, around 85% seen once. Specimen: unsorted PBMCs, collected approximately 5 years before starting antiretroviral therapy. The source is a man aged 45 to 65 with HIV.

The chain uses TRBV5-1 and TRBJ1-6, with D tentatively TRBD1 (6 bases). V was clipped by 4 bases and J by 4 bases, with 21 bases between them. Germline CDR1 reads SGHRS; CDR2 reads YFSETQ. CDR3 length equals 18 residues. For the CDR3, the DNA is TGCGCCAGCAGCCCGGGACATCGAGTCTCGGAATATAATTCACCCCTCCACTTT. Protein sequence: CASSPGHRVSEYNSPLHF. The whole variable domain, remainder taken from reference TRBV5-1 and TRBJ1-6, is KAGVTQTPRYLIKTRGQQVTLSCSPISGHRSVSWYQQTPGQGLQFLFEYFSETQRNKGNFPGRFSGRQFSNSRSEMNVSTLELGDSALYLCASSPGHRVSEYNSPLHFGNGTRLTVT.

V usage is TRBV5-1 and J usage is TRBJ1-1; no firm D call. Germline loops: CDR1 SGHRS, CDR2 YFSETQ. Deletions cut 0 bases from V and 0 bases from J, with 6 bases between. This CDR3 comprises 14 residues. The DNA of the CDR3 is TGCGCCAGCAGCTTGGAGGGATTGAACACTGAAGCTTTCTTT. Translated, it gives CASSLEGLNTEAFF.

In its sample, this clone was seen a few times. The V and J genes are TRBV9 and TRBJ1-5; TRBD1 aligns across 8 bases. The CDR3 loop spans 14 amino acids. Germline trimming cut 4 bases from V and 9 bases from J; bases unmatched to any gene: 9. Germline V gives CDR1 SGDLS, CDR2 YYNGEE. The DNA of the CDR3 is TGTGCCAGCAGCCCACAGGGGGGTAGCATGCCCCAGCATTTT. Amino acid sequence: CASSPQGGSMPQHF.

The CDR3 here is CASSVDLGRSEQFF. CDR3 sequence (DNA): TGTGCCAGCAGCGTAGATCTAGGGCGGAGTGAGCAGTTCTTC. This chain links TRBV9 with TRBJ2-1, with D uncertain. Trimming took off 0 bases at V and 9 bases at J, with 13 bases between the two ends. The CDR3 has 14 residues. Germline assignment: CDR1 SGDLS and CDR2 YYNGEE.

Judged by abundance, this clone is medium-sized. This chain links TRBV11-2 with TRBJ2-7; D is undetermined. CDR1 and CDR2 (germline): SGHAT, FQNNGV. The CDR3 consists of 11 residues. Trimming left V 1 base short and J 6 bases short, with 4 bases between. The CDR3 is CASSLAGEQYF. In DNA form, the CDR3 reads TGTGCCAGCAGCTTAGCAGGCGAGCAGTACTTC.

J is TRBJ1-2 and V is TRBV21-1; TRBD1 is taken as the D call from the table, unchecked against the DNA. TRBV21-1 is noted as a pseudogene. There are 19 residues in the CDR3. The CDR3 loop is CASRITTKWGQGFNYGYTF. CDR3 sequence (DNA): TGTGCCAGCAGAATTACCACAAAATGGGGACAGGGTTTTAACTATGGCTACACCTTC.

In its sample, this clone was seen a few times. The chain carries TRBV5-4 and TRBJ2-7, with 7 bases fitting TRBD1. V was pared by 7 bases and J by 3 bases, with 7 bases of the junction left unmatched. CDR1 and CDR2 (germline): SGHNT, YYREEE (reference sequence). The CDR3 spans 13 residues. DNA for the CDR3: TGTGCCAGCGGATCCGACAGGGACTACGAGCAGTACTTC. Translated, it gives CASGSDRDYEQYF.

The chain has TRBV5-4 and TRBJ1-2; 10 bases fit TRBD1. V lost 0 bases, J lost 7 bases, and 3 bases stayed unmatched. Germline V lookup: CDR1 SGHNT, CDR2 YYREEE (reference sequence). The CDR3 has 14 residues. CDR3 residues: CASSLGDRGGGYTF. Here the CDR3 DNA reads TGTGCCAGCAGCTTGGGGGACAGGGGAGGTGGCTACACCTTC.

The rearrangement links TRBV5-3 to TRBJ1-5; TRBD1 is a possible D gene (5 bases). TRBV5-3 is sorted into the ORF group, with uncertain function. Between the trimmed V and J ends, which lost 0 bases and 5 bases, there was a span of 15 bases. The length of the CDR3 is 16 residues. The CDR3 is CARSLAPCGGHQPQHF. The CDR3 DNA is TGTGCCAGAAGCTTGGCCCCTTGTGGGGGTCATCAGCCCCAGCATTTT.

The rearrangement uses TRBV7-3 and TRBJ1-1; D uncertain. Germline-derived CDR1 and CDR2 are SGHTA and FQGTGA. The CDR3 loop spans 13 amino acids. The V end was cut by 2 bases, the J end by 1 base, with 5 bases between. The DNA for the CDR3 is TGTGCCAGCAGCTTAGAGGGGAACACTGAAGCTTTCTTT. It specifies CASSLEGNTEAFF.

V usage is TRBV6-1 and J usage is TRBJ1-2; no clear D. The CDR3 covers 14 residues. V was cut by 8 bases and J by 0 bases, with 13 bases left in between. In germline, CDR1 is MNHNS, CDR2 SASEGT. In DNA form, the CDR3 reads TGTGCCAGCGGGCAGTCACCCACTAACTATGGCTACACCTTC. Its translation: CASGQSPTNYGYTF.

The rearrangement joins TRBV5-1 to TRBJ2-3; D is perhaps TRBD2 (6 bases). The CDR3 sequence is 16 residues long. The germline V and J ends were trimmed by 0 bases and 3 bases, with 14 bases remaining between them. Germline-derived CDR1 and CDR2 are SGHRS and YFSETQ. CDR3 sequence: CASSLAPGVITDTQYF. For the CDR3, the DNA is TGCGCCAGCAGCTTGGCCCCGGGAGTGATAACAGATACGCAGTATTTT.

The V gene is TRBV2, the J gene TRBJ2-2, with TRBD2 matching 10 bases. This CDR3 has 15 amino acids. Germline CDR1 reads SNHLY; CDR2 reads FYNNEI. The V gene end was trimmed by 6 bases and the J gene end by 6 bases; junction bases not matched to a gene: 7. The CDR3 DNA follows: TGTGCCAGCAGCCTAGCGGGAGAAGGTTCCGGGGAGCTGTTTTTT. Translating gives CASSLAGEGSGELFF.

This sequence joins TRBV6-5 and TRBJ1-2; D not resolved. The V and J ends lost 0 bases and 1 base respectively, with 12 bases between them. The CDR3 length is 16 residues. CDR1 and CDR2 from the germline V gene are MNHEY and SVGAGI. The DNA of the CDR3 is TGTGCCAGCAGTTACTCGAATGCAGGAGATAACTATGGCTACACCTTC. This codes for CASSYSNAGDNYGYTF.

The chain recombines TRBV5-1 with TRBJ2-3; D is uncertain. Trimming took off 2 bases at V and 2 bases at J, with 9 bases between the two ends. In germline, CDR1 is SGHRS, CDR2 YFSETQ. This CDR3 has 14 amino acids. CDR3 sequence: CASSFIDFTDTQYF. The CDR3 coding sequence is TGCGCCAGCAGCTTCATCGACTTCACAGATACGCAGTATTTT. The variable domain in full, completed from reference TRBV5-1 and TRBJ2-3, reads KAGVTQTPRYLIKTRGQQVTLSCSPISGHRSVSWYQQTPGQGLQFLFEYFSETQRNKGNFPGRFSGRQFSNSRSEMNVSTLELGDSALYLCASSFIDFTDTQYFGPGTRLTVL.

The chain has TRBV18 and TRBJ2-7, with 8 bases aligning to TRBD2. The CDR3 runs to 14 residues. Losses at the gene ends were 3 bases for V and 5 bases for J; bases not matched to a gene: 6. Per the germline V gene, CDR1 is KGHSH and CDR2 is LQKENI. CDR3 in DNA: TGTGCCAGCTCACCGGGACTAGTCTCACACGAGCAGTACTTC. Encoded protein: CASSPGLVSHEQYF.

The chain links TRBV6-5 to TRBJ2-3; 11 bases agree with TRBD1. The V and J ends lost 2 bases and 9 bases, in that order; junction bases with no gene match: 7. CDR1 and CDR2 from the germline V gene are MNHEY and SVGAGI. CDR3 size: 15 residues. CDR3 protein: CASSYTGTGGETQYF. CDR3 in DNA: TGTGCCAGCAGTTACACCGGGACAGGGGGGGAGACGCAGTATTTT.

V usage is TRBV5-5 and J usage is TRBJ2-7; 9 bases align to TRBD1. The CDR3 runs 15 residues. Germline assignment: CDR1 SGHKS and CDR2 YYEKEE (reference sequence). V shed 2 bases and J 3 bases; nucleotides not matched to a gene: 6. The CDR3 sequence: CASSFIGDRVYEQYF. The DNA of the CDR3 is TGTGCCAGCAGCTTTATCGGGGACAGGGTCTACGAGCAGTACTTC.

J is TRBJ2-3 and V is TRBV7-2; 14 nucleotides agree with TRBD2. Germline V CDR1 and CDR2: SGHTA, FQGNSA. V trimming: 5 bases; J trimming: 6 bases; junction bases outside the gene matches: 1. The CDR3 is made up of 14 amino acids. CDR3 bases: TGTGCCAGCAGCCGGACTAGCGGGGGGGATACGCAGTATTTT. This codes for CASSRTSGGDTQYF.

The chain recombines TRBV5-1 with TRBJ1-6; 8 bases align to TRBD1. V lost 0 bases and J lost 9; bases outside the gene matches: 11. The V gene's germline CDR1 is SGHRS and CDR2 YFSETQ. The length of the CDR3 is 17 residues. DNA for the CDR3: TGCGCCAGCAGCTTGGGGACAGGGTCTTGGTTCATTTCACCCCTCCACTTT. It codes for CASSLGTGSWFISPLHF.

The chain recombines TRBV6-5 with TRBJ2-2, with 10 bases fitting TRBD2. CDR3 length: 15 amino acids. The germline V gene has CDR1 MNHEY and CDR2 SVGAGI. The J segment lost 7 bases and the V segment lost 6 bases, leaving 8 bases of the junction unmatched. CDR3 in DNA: TGTGCCAGCAGGAGAGCGGGGGGGCTTTTCGGGGAGCTGTTTTTT. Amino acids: CASRRAGGLFGELFF.

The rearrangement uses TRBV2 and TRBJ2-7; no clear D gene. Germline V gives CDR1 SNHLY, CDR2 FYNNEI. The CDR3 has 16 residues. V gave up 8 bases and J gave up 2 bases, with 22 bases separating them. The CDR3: CASGRATKTITYEQYF. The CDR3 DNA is TGTGCCAGCGGCCGGGCCACAAAGACAATTACCTACGAGCAGTACTTC.